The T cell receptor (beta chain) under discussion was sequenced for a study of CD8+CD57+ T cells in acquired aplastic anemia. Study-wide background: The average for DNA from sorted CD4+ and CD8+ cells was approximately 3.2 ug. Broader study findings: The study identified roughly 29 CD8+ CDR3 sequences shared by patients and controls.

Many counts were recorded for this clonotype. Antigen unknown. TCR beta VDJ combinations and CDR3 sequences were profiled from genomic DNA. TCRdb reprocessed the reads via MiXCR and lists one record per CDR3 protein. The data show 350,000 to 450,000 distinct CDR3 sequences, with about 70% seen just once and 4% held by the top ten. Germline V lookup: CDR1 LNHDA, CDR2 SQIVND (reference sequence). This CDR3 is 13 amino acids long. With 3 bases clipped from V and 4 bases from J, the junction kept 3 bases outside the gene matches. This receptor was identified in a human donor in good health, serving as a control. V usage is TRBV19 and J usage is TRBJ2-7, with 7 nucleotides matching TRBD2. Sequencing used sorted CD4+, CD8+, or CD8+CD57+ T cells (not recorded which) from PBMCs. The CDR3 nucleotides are TGTGCCAGTAGTATGGGGGGGATTTACGAGCAGTACTTC. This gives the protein CASSMGGIYEQYF.